This T cell receptor (beta chain) was identified during a study of shared clonotypes between healthy human individuals. Libraries were prepared by immunoSEQ multiplex PCR; TCRdb keeps only in-frame clonotypes and omits some of them. The sample carries approximately 1.5 million clones, roughly 98.5% recorded once. Study-level findings and limits: Non-shared clonotypes had lower generation probabilities than clonotypes shared by all four sorted-subset donors.

CD45RA+ naive and CD45RA-negative memory subsets were separated from CD4+ cells. Trimming took 5 bases from V and 7 from J, leaving 17 bases between them. Germline V CDR1 and CDR2: KGHSH, LQKENI. The CDR3 has 15 amino acids. This clone appeared a single time. Antigen specificity is unknown. Source material: naive CD4+ T cells sorted from blood. Stated subset: CD45RA+ positively selected. The J gene is TRBJ1-4, the V gene TRBV18; D is possibly TRBD1 (5 bases). The origin of this receptor is a man aged 25 to 45 in good health. This CDR3 reads CASSAGGRTREKLFF. The CDR3, as DNA: TGTGCCAGCTCAGCCGGGGGACGGACCCGTGAAAAACTGTTTTTT.